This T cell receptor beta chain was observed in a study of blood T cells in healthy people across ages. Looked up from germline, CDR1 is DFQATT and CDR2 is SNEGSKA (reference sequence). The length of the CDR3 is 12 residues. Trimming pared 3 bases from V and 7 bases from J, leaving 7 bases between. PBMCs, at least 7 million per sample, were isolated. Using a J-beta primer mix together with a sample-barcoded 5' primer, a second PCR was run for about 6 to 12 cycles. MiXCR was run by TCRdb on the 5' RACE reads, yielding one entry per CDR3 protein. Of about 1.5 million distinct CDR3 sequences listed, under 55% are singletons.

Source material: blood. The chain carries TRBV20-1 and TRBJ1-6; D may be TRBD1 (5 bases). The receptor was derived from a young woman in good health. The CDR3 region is CSASAGNSPLHF. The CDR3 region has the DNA TGCAGTGCTAGCGCAGGGAATTCACCCCTCCACTTT.